This record concerns one TCR beta chain sequence. Random-hexamer reverse transcription was applied to roughly 0.5 to 1 ug RNA. The CDR3 of TCR beta was amplified by immunoSEQ multiplex PCR across 54 Vbeta and 13 Jbeta. One entry per CDR3 protein results from TCRdb running MiXCR on the immunoSEQ multiplex PCR reads. The repertoire consists of 180,000 or so distinct CDR3 sequences, with roughly 94% occurring once and the leading ten covering 0.08% to 0.11%. Germline assignment: CDR1 SGHDN and CDR2 FVKESK. V was trimmed by 0 bases and J by 3 bases, leaving 8 bases between them. The CDR3 is 14 residues long. The authors sequenced TCR beta from blood CD8+ and CD4+ T cells. The TEMRA cells underwent FACS enrichment, while the CD8+ and CD4+ T cells underwent negative isolation. The entry originates in a study of CD8 T cells in Susac syndrome.

The genes are TRBV14 and TRBJ1-2, with D perhaps matching TRBD1 (5 bases). The TCR originated in a human donor in good health. The sequenced sample consisted of CD4+ T cells from PBMCs. The CDR3 protein is CASSQDRAYYGYTF. The CDR3 nucleotides read TGTGCCAGCAGCCAAGACAGGGCTTACTATGGCTACACCTTC.